These 20 T cell receptor beta chains were all obtained from the same sample, sequenced in a study of cytomegalovirus exposure and HLA in healthy donors. PCR involved 60 Vbeta and 13 Jbeta primers. TCRdb keeps only in-frame clones here, not all; method: immunoSEQ multiplex PCR. Its listing shows fewer than 150,000 clones. Sequencing was done on a sample of PBMCs. These receptors were collected from a man in his forties or fifties in good health and CMV-seronegative.

The chain joins TRBV19 to TRBJ2-5, with 13 bases that match TRBD2. This CDR3 spans 16 amino acids. J lost 5 bases, V lost 5 bases, and 8 bases had no gene match. The V gene's germline CDR1 is LNHDA and CDR2 SQIVND (reference sequence). The CDR3 nucleotides read TGTGCCAGTAGTGTTACTAGCGGGGGGGCCTGGGAGACCCAGTACTTC. It specifies CASSVTSGGAWETQYF. The whole variable domain, filled in from reference TRBV19 and TRBJ2-5, reads DGGITQSPKYLFRKEGQNVTLSCEQNLNHDAMYWYRQDPGQGLRLIYYSQIVNDFQKGDIAEGYSVSREKKESFPLTVTSAQKNPTAFYLCASSVTSGGAWETQYFGPGTRLLVL.

The rearrangement links TRBV5-6 to TRBJ2-5; possible D gene TRBD1, 6 bases. The CDR3 consists of 14 residues. V lost 4 bases and J 1 base, leaving 11 bases between the germline ends. Germline CDR1 reads SGHDT; CDR2 reads YYEEEE. The DNA for the CDR3 is TGTGCCAGCAGCAGGGGACAAATCCAAGAGACCCAGTACTTC. It translates to CASSRGQIQETQYF.

CDR3 loop: CASSPGLSSYEQYF. CDR3 nucleotides: TGTGCCAGTAGTCCCGGACTTAGCTCCTACGAGCAGTACTTC. The V and J genes are TRBV19 and TRBJ2-5, with a weak D call TRBD2 (5 bases). Matching the DNA end better, TRBJ2-7 makes the J call doubtful. Germline-derived CDR1 and CDR2 are LNHDA and SQIVND (reference sequence). This CDR3 has 14 residues.

The V gene is TRBV7-8, the J gene TRBJ2-3, with 10 nucleotides matching TRBD2. The germline V gene encodes CDR1 SGHVS and CDR2 FQNEAQ. V shed 4 bases, J shed 3 bases, and the junction held 7 bases outside the gene matches. The CDR3 is made up of 16 amino acids. CDR3 DNA sequence: TGTGCCAGCAGCTCTAGGACTAGCGGCTTAACAGATACGCAGTATTTT. Amino acids: CASSSRTSGLTDTQYF.

The chain recombines TRBV19 with TRBJ2-1, with TRBD2 matching 8 bases. Germline loops: CDR1 LNHDA, CDR2 SQIVND (reference sequence). The CDR3 extends over 14 amino acids. V shed 5 bases, J shed 10 bases, and the junction held 10 bases outside the gene matches. The DNA of the CDR3 is TGTGCCAGTAGTCCGGGAGGACTAGCTCAAGAGCAGTTCTTC. This gives the protein CASSPGGLAQEQFF. The complete variable domain, with remaining parts taken from reference TRBV19 and TRBJ2-1, reads DGGITQSPKYLFRKEGQNVTLSCEQNLNHDAMYWYRQDPGQGLRLIYYSQIVNDFQKGDIAEGYSVSREKKESFPLTVTSAQKNPTAFYLCASSPGGLAQEQFFGPGTRLTVL.

The gene calls are TRBV7-3 and TRBJ2-3; TRBD1 matches 10 bases. CDR3 length: 16 amino acids. Germline V gene sequence: CDR1 SGHTA, CDR2 FQGTGA. The J segment lost 0 bases and the V segment lost 3 bases, leaving 3 bases of the junction unmatched. The CDR3, as DNA: TGTGCCAGCAGCTTTCTGGGACAGGGGAGCACAGATACGCAGTATTTT. Translated, it gives CASSFLGQGSTDTQYF.

The V gene is TRBV6-6, the J gene TRBJ1-2, with 7 bases fitting TRBD1. V shed 0 bases and J 8 bases; nucleotides not matched to a gene: 6. The CDR3 length is 14 residues. Germline-derived CDR1 and CDR2 are MNHNY and SVGAGI (reference sequence). CDR3: CASSYSYRGGGYTF. Written as DNA, the CDR3 is TGTGCCAGCAGTTACTCTTACAGGGGCGGCGGCTACACCTTC.

The J gene is TRBJ1-2, the V gene TRBV14; 7 bases align to TRBD1. Germline V gene sequence: CDR1 SGHDN, CDR2 FVKESK. The J segment lost 2 bases and the V segment lost 4 bases, leaving 4 bases of the junction unmatched. The length of the CDR3 is 14 residues. CDR3 region: CASSPRDSNYGYTF. The CDR3 DNA reads TGTGCCAGCAGCCCTAGGGACAGCAACTATGGCTACACCTTC.

This rearrangement joins TRBV2 to TRBJ1-5; possibly TRBD1 for D (5 bases). With 1 base removed from V and 7 bases from J, the gap between germline ends came to 11 bases. CDR1 and CDR2 from the germline V gene are SNHLY and FYNNEI. The CDR3 extends over 14 amino acids. The CDR3 loop is CASSEVQGSQPQHF. The CDR3 coding sequence is TGTGCCAGCAGTGAAGTCCAGGGCTCGCAGCCCCAGCATTTT.

The chain combines TRBV9 with TRBJ1-6, with a tentative D call TRBD1 (6 bases). Deletions cut 3 bases from V and 9 bases from J, with 13 bases between. The CDR3 spans 14 residues. Germline values: CDR1 SGDLS, CDR2 YYNGEE. The CDR3 spells CASSGGQSRSPLHF. CDR3 bases: TGTGCCAGCAGCGGAGGACAGTCCCGTTCACCCCTCCACTTT.

V is TRBV5-5 and J is TRBJ2-7, with 15 bases matching TRBD2. The CDR3 length is 18 residues. J was trimmed by 2 bases and V by 3 bases; bases with no gene match: 9. Germline V gene data show CDR1 as SGHKS and CDR2 as YYEKEE (reference sequence). This CDR3 is CASSSGLAGGPRTYEQYF. For the CDR3, the DNA is TGTGCCAGCAGCTCTGGACTAGCGGGGGGGCCGCGGACCTACGAGCAGTACTTC. The full variable domain, its missing parts supplied by reference TRBV5-5 and TRBJ2-7, is DAGVTQSPTHLIKTRGQQVTLRCSPISGHKSVSWYQQVLGQGPQFIFQYYEKEERGRGNFPDRFSARQFPNYSSELNVNALLLGDSALYLCASSSGLAGGPRTYEQYFGPGTRLTVT.

The J gene is TRBJ1-2, the V gene TRBV5-1; maybe TRBD1 (5 bases). Trimming stripped 0 bases from V and 6 bases from J, with 15 bases between. The CDR3 has 15 residues. Germline lookup yields CDR1 SGHRS and CDR2 YFSETQ. The CDR3, as DNA: TGCGCCAGCAGCTTGGCCAATGGCAGGGTCGATGGCTACACCTTC. Amino acids: CASSLANGRVDGYTF.

This sequence joins TRBV5-6 and TRBJ2-1; 7 bases are shared with TRBD1. Germline CDR1 SGHDT, CDR2 YYEEEE. V gave up 6 bases and J gave up 2 bases; unmatched junction bases: 5. This CDR3 is built from 14 residues. CDR3 residues: CASTDTGAYNEQFF. CDR3 nucleotide sequence: TGTGCCAGCACCGATACAGGGGCCTACAATGAGCAGTTCTTC.

The rearrangement joins TRBV2 to TRBJ2-3, with TRBD2 matching over 7 bases. The trim removed 6 bases at V and 2 bases at J, leaving 2 bases unmatched. This CDR3 spans 13 amino acids. In germline, CDR1 is SNHLY, CDR2 FYNNEI. CDR3 bases: TGTGCCAGCAGGCGGGAGTTCACAGATACGCAGTATTTT. Amino acids: CASRREFTDTQYF.

The chain couples TRBV5-4 to TRBJ2-1; 12 nucleotides align to TRBD1. The CDR3 is 16 residues long. CDR1 and CDR2 (germline): SGHNT, YYREEE (reference sequence). V shed 0 bases and J 12 bases; nucleotides not matched to a gene: 10. The CDR3 DNA is TGTGCCAGCAGCTTGGAGGGGGACAGGGGGCGACTCGGGCAGTTCTTC. As protein: CASSLEGDRGRLGQFF.

The rearrangement uses TRBV6-4 and TRBJ2-1, with 13 bases aligning to TRBD2. The CDR3 has 16 residues. Germline V gene sequence: CDR1 MRHNA, CDR2 SNTAGT. V shed 3 bases and J 6 bases; nucleotides not matched to a gene: 5. CDR3 DNA sequence: TGTGCCAGCAGTGAAACTAGCGGGGGGGCTCTCAATGAGCAGTTCTTC. This translates into CASSETSGGALNEQFF.

The rearrangement joins TRBV7-9 to TRBJ2-3; TRBD2 aligns across 7 bases. Germline V gene data show CDR1 as SEHNR and CDR2 as FQNEAQ (reference sequence). The CDR3 has 15 amino acids. V shed 1 base and J 2 bases; nucleotides not matched to a gene: 3. The CDR3 coding sequence is TGTGCCAGCAGCTTAGGGGGGGGAACCACAGATACGCAGTATTTT. This codes for CASSLGGGTTDTQYF.

The V gene is TRBV4-1, the J gene TRBJ1-5, with D possibly being TRBD1 (5 bases). Germline V lookup: CDR1 MGHRA, CDR2 YSYEKL. The CDR3 consists of 14 residues. Trimming removed 4 bases from V and 4 bases from J, with 11 bases in between. The CDR3 DNA is TGCGCCAGCAGCCCTTCCGGGGGAAATCAGCCCCAGCATTTT. It yields the protein CASSPSGGNQPQHF.

The chain carries TRBV6-5 and TRBJ2-7, with D possibly being TRBD1 (5 bases). Germline lookup yields CDR1 MNHEY and CDR2 SVGAGI. This CDR3 contains 14 residues. V was clipped by 5 bases and J by 4 bases, with 15 bases between them. CDR3 DNA: TGTGCCAGCAGTCAGTTGGGGCCGGCGTACGAGCAGTACTTC. Its protein is CASSQLGPAYEQYF.

The chain combines TRBV25-1 with TRBJ2-2, with D possibly TRBD1 on 5 matching bases. V was trimmed by 4 bases and J by 5 bases, leaving 11 bases between them. The germline CDR1 and CDR2 sequences are MGHDK and SYGVNS. The CDR3 has 14 amino acids. This CDR3 is CASSAQVSTGELFF. In DNA form, the CDR3 reads TGTGCCAGCAGTGCACAGGTTTCAACCGGGGAGCTGTTTTTT.